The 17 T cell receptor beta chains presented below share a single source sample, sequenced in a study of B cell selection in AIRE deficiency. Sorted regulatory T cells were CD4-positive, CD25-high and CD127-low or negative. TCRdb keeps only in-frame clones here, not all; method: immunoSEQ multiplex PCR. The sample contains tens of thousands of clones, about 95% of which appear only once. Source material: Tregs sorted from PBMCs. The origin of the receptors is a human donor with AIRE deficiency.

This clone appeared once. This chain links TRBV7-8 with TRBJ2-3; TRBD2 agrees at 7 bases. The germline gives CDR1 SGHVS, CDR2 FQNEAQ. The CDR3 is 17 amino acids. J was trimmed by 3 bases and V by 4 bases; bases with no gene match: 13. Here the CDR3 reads CASSWGWGGSTTDTQYF. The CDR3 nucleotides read TGTGCCAGCAGCTGGGGCTGGGGGGGGAGCACGACAGATACGCAGTATTTT.

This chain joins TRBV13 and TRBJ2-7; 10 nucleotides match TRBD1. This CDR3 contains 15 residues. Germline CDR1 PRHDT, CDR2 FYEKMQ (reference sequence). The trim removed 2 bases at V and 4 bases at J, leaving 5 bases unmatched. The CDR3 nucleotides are TGTGCCAGCAGCTTACCCCGGACAGGGGGATACGAGCAGTACTTC. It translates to CASSLPRTGGYEQYF.

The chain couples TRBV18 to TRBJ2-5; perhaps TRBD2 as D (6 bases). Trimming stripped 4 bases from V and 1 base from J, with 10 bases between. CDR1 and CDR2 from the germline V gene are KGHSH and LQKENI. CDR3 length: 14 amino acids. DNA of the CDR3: TGTGCCAGCTCACGTCGGGGGTTCCAAGAGACCCAGTACTTC. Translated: CASSRRGFQETQYF.

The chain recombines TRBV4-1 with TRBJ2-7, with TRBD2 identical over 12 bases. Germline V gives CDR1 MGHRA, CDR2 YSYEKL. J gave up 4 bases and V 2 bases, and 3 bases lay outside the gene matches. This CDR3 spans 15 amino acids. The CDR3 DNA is TGCGCCAGCAGCCAAAGTCTAGCGGGAGGGTACGAGCAGTACTTC. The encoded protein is CASSQSLAGGYEQYF.

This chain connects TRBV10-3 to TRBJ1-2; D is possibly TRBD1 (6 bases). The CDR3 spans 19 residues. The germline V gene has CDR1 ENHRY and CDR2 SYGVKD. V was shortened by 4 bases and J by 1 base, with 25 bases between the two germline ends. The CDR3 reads CAISGPGLDRGNFNYGYTF. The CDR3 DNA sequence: TGTGCCATCAGTGGACCGGGGTTGGACAGAGGGAATTTTAACTATGGCTACACCTTC.

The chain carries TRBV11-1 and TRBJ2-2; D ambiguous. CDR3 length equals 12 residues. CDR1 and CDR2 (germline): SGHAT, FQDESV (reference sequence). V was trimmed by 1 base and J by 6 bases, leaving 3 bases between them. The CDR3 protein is CASSLGPGELFF. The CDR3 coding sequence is TGTGCCAGCAGCTTAGGACCCGGGGAGCTGTTTTTT. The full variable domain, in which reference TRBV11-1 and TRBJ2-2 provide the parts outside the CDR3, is EAEVAQSPRYKITEKSQAVAFWCDPISGHATLYWYRQILGQGPELLVQFQDESVVDDSQLPKDRFSAERLKGVDSTLKIQPAELGDSAMYLCASSLGPGELFFGEGSRLTVL.

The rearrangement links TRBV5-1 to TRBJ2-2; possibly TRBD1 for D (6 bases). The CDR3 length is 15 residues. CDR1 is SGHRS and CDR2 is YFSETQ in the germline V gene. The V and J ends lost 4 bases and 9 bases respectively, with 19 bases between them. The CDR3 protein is CASSLDRIWGRELFF. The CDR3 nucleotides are TGCGCCAGCAGCCTCGACAGGATATGGGGTAGGGAGCTGTTTTTT.

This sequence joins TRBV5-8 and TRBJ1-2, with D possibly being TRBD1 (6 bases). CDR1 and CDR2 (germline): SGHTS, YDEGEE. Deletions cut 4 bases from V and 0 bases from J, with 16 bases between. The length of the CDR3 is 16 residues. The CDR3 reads CASSIPLQGTNYGYTF. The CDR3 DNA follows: TGTGCCAGCAGCATCCCTCTACAGGGAACTAACTATGGCTACACCTTC.

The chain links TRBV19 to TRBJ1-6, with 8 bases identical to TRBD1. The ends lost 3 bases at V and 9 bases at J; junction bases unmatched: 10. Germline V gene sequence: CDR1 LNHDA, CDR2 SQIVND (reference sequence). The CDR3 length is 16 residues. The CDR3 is CASSIPSTGVSSPLHF. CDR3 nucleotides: TGTGCCAGTAGTATTCCCTCGACAGGGGTGAGTTCACCCCTCCACTTT.

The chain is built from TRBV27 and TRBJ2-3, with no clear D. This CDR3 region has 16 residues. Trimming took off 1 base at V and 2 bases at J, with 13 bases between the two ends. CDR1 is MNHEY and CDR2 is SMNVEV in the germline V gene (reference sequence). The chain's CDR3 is CASSLYSPRLTDTQYF. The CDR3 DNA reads TGTGCCAGCAGTTTATATTCGCCTAGACTCACAGATACGCAGTATTTT.

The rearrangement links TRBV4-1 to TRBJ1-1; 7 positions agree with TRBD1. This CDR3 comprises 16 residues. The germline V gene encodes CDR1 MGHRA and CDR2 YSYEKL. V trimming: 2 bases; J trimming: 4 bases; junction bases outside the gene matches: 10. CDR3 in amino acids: CASSQYYRGPVTEAFF. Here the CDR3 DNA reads TGCGCCAGCAGCCAATATTACAGGGGACCGGTCACTGAAGCTTTCTTT.

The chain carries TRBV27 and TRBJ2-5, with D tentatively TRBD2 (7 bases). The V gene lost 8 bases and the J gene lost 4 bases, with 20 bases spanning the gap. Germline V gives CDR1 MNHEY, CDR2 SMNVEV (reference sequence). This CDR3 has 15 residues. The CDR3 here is CASGEGDSSIETQYF. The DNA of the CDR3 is TGTGCCAGCGGGGAGGGGGACTCTTCGATAGAGACCCAGTACTTC.

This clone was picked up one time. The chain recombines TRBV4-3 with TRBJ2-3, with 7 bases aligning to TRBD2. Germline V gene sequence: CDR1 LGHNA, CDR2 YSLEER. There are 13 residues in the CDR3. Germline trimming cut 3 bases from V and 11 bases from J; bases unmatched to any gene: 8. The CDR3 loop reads CASSQVQAGVQYF. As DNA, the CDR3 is TGCGCCAGCAGCCAGGTTCAGGCGGGAGTGCAGTATTTT.

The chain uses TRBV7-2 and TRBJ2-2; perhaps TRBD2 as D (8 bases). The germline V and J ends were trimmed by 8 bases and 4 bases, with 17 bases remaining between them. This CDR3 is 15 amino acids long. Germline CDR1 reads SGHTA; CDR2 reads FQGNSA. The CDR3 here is CASRGGTDPTGELFF. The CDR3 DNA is TGTGCCAGCCGGGGGGGGACAGACCCCACCGGGGAGCTGTTTTTT.

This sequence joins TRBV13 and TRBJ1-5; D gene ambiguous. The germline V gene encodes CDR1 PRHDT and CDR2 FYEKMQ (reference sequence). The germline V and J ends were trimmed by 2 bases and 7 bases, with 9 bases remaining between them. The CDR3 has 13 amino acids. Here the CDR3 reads CASSLRNSQPQHF. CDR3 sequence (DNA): TGTGCCAGCAGCTTACGCAATAGCCAGCCCCAGCATTTT.

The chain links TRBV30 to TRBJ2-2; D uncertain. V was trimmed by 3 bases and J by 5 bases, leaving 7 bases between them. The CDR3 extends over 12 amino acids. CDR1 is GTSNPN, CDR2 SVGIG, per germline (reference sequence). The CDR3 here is CAWSWGTGELFF. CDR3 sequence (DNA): TGTGCCTGGAGCTGGGGAACCGGGGAGCTGTTTTTT.

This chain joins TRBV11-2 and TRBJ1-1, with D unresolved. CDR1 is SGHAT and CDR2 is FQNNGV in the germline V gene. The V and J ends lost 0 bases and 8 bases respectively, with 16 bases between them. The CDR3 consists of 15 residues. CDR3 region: CASSLDLAGRVEAFF. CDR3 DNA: TGTGCCAGCAGCTTAGATCTCGCGGGTAGGGTAGAAGCTTTCTTT.